This T cell receptor (beta chain) was captured in a study of cytotoxic CD8 clonotypes in ibrutinib-treated CLL. Study-wide context: Outcomes included approximately 25 partial and 2 complete responses; after median roughly 66 months, approximately 15 stayed remitted and approximately 12 progressed.

TCRdb's table, derived via immunoSEQ multiplex PCR, lists solely in-frame clones and lacks some. Among 70,000 to 80,000 clones listed, around 78% were seen once. Germline loops: CDR1 MNHEY, CDR2 SVGAGI. The V end was cut by 2 bases, the J end by 0 bases, with 11 bases between. The CDR3 is 15 amino acids. The source of this sequence is a human donor with chronic lymphocytic leukemia. The sample was PBMCs, taken after 24 months of ibrutinib treatment. The chain has TRBV6-5 and TRBJ2-7, with unresolved D. CDR3 region: CASSYAAISSYEQYF. The CDR3 coding sequence is TGTGCCAGCAGTTACGCGGCGATCAGCTCCTACGAGCAGTACTTC.